These 6 T cell receptor beta chains share one sample of origin, sequenced in a study of blood T cell repertoires in COVID-19. Sequencing used immunoSEQ multiplex PCR; TCRdb keeps in-frame clones, though not all of them. The sample lists 120,000 to 150,000 clones, 80% to 90% occurring once. Sequences were obtained from peripheral blood. The source is a woman in her forties or fifties in a cohort sampled during active or convalescent COVID-19.

The J gene is TRBJ1-1, the V gene TRBV12-5; no definite D call. This CDR3 is 14 amino acids long. V was clipped by 0 bases and J by 4 bases, with 9 bases between them. Germline V CDR1 and CDR2: LGHNT, FRNRAP. The CDR3 here is CASGLVGGSTEAFF. CDR3 nucleotide sequence: TGTGCTAGTGGTTTGGTAGGTGGGAGCACTGAAGCTTTCTTT.

The rearrangement joins TRBV7-2 to TRBJ2-5, with D tentatively TRBD2 (6 bases). CDR1 and CDR2 from the germline V gene are SGHTA and FQGNSA. The CDR3 is made up of 14 amino acids. Trimming took 2 bases from V and 3 from J, leaving 10 bases between them. Here the CDR3 reads CASSLSSSEETQYF. CDR3 DNA sequence: TGTGCCAGCAGCTTATCGTCTAGCGAAGAGACCCAGTACTTC.

The chain links TRBV12-3 or TRBV12-4 to TRBJ1-2, with 11 bases aligning to TRBD1. Trimming removed 10 bases from V and 4 bases from J; junction bases left unmatched: 5. The CDR3 runs to 13 residues. CDR3 sequence (DNA): TGTGCCACCGGACAGGGGGCAGGCTATGGCTACACCTTC. It specifies CATGQGAGYGYTF.

This clone was picked up one time. At the DNA level, this CDR3 is encoded by other sequences in the same sample as well. The chain uses TRBV18 and TRBJ1-5; 10 nucleotides agree with TRBD1. There are 14 residues in the CDR3. Germline-derived CDR1 and CDR2 are KGHSH and LQKENI. V was clipped by 4 bases and J by 4 bases; unmatched bases: 1. The CDR3 DNA sequence: TGTGCCAGCTCACTGGGACAGGGGAATCAGCCCCAGCATTTT. Translating gives CASSLGQGNQPQHF.

This clone was seen a few times. This chain links TRBV19 with TRBJ2-5; TRBD1 matches at 8 bases. The trim removed 5 bases at V and 3 bases at J, leaving 2 bases unmatched. Germline V gene sequence: CDR1 LNHDA, CDR2 SQIVND (reference sequence). The CDR3 totals 13 residues. The CDR3 region has the DNA TGTGCCAGTAGTGAGACAGGGGAAGAGACCCAGTACTTC. Its protein is CASSETGEETQYF.

This clone was counted once. The V and J genes are TRBV7-6 and TRBJ1-3; no definite D call. Germline assignment: CDR1 SGHVS and CDR2 FNYEAQ. V dropped 3 bases and J dropped 2 bases, with 5 bases sitting between them. The CDR3 covers 13 residues. CDR3 residues: CASSFYAGNTIYF. DNA for the CDR3: TGTGCCAGCAGCTTCTATGCTGGAAACACCATATATTTT. Full variable domain (remainder filled in from reference TRBV7-6 and TRBJ1-3): GAGVSQSPRYKVTKRGQDVALRCDPISGHVSLYWYRQALGQGPEFLTYFNYEAQQDKSGLPNDRFSAERPEGSISTLTIQRTEQRDSAMYRCASSFYAGNTIYFGEGSWLTVV.